The entry below gives a single T cell receptor beta chain sequence along with its context. Antigen specificity is unknown. PCR involved 60 Vbeta and 13 Jbeta primers. Only in-frame clones appear in the TCRdb table, and some are missing; sequencing was by immunoSEQ multiplex PCR. Among more than 70,000 clones listed, 70% were seen once. The donors (healthy individuals) were bone marrow donors. The data were taken from a study of cytomegalovirus exposure and HLA in healthy donors. Study outcomes and limitations: In terms of immune exposure information, only CMV serostatus was available. In a later analysis, V- and J-gene trimming of beta chains associated with a DCLRE1C missense variant, replicated independently.

Sequenced: PBMCs. This TCR came from a woman aged 50 to 65 in good health and CMV-seropositive.

The CDR3 bases are TGTGCCAGCAGTTTGGCGGGCCCAAGCACAGATACGCAGTATTTT. It specifies CASSLAGPSTDTQYF. The chain is built from TRBV28 and TRBJ2-3; perhaps TRBD2 as D (5 bases). The germline V and J ends were trimmed by 3 bases and 0 bases, with 10 bases remaining between them. CDR1 and CDR2 from the germline V gene are MDHEN and SYDVKM. This CDR3 has 15 amino acids.